The source of this T cell receptor (beta chain) is a study of blood T cells in healthy people across ages. Looked up from germline, CDR1 is SQVTM and CDR2 is ANQGSEA. The V end was cut by 4 bases, the J end by 6 bases, with 9 bases between. The CDR3 loop spans 11 amino acids. Alongside a J-beta primer mix, a sample-barcoded 5' primer served in a second PCR lasting roughly 6 to 12 cycles. The template-switch adaptor was a 5' adaptor with 12 random nucleotides. It tagged each cDNA molecule. TCRdb analysed the 5' RACE reads with MiXCR anew, one entry per CDR3 protein. Here the sample spans about 1 million distinct CDR3 sequences, 45% being singletons. Caucasian individuals from Russia who were healthy and aged 6 to 90 acted as donors. As for this clonotype: What it binds is unknown.

Study-wide results and limits: Estimated diversity that came from one million T cells was considered an underestimate. As age increased, TCR beta diversity per million T cells fell in a roughly linear fashion.

This TCR was recovered from a woman aged 55-69 years in good health. Sequencing was performed on blood. The V call is TRBV29-1, the J call TRBJ1-2; D might be TRBD1 (5 bases). The CDR3 region is CSVGGADGYTF. CDR3 in DNA: TGCAGCGTTGGGGGCGCGGATGGCTACACCTTC.